This TCR beta chain was identified during a study of blood T cell repertoires in COVID-19. At the level of the study: The origin of the acute and convalescent COVID-19 samples was the United States, Italy and Spain. T cells, B-cell-depleted T cells, or PBMCs provided the cDNA or gDNA that served as material.

The authors' processing: The assay estimated nucleated cells by amplifying reference gene primers. The protocol was immunoSEQ multiplex PCR, while the TCRdb copy is restricted to in-frame clones and leaves out a portion. Clone size and V and J calls were adopted from that table, with D and trimming inferred from the DNA. The data contain under 200,000 clones, approximately 91% of them singletons. This CDR3 region has 17 residues. Germline-derived CDR1 and CDR2 are SGHRS and YFSETQ. V shed 1 base and J shed 5 bases, with 20 bases lying between them. The sequenced sample consisted of peripheral blood. The rearrangement joins TRBV5-1 to TRBJ2-3; tentatively, D is TRBD2 (6 bases). The origin of this receptor is a man between 18 and 29 years old with acute or convalescent COVID-19. The CDR3 DNA sequence: TGCGCCAGCAGCTTGATTAGCGGAAGCTTCACGCGAGATACGCAGTATTTT. It encodes CASSLISGSFTRDTQYF. Together with reference TRBV5-1 and TRBJ2-3, the CDR3 gives the full variable domain: KAGVTQTPRYLIKTRGQQVTLSCSPISGHRSVSWYQQTPGQGLQFLFEYFSETQRNKGNFPGRFSGRQFSNSRSEMNVSTLELGDSALYLCASSLISGSFTRDTQYFGPGTRLTVL.